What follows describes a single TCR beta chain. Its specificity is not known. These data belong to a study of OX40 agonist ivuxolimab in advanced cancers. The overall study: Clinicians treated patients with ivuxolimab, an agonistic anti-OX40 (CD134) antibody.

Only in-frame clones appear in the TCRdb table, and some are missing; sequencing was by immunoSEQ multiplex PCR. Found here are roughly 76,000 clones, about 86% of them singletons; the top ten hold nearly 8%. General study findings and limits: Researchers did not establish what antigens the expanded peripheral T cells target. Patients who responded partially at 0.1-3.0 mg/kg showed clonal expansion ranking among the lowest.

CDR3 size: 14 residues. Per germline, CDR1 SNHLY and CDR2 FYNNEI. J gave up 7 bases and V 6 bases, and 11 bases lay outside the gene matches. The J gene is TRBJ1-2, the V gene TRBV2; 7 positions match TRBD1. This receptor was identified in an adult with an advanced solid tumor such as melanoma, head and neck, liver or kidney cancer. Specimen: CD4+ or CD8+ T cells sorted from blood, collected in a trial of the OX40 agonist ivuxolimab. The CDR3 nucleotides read TGTGCCAGCAGAAAACAGGGGTATGCGGCTGGCTACACCTTC. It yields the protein CASRKQGYAAGYTF.